These 32 T cell receptor beta chains originate from one sample sequenced in a study of T cell changes during pregnancy in multiple sclerosis. The data were produced by immunoSEQ multiplex PCR, yet TCRdb's version contains in-frame clones alone and is incomplete. The table includes roughly 40,000 clones, 75% to 95% detected once. The source was CD4+ T cells from peripheral blood mononuclear cells, collected in the third trimester of pregnancy. These receptor sequences come from a female donor with multiple sclerosis, enrolled in a pregnancy study.

The chain links TRBV6-5 to TRBJ1-4; D is ambiguous. This CDR3 spans 14 amino acids. V lost 6 bases to trimming and J lost 5 bases, with 13 bases between them. CDR1 MNHEY and CDR2 SVGAGI come from the germline V gene. CDR3 amino acids: CASRPSGGNEKLFF. CDR3 sequence (DNA): TGTGCCAGCAGACCTTCCGGAGGGAATGAAAAACTGTTTTTT.

CDR3 region: CASSLSLYYGYTF. The CDR3 DNA reads TGTGCCAGCAGCTTATCCCTTTACTATGGCTACACCTTC. The rearrangement uses TRBV7-8 and TRBJ1-2; D is undetermined. V lost 2 bases, J lost 3 bases, and 7 bases lay in between. The CDR3 consists of 13 residues. The germline V gene encodes CDR1 SGHVS and CDR2 FQNEAQ.

V is TRBV6-1 and J is TRBJ1-5, with D hard to call. The V end was cut by 6 bases, the J end by 0 bases, with 9 bases between. The CDR3 extends over 14 amino acids. Germline CDR1 is MNHNS and CDR2 is SASEGT. CDR3 protein: CASRSVLSNQPQHF. The CDR3, as DNA: TGTGCCAGCAGATCTGTACTTAGCAATCAGCCCCAGCATTTT.

This sequence joins TRBV5-1 and TRBJ2-1, with D perhaps matching TRBD1 (6 bases). Trimming shortened V by 2 bases and J by 7 bases, and 10 bases separated the two germline ends. This CDR3 has 13 amino acids. The germline gives CDR1 SGHRS, CDR2 YFSETQ. The CDR3 here is CASSFSGANEQFF. CDR3 DNA: TGCGCCAGCAGCTTCTCAGGGGCTAATGAGCAGTTCTTC. The variable domain in full, completed from reference TRBV5-1 and TRBJ2-1, reads KAGVTQTPRYLIKTRGQQVTLSCSPISGHRSVSWYQQTPGQGLQFLFEYFSETQRNKGNFPGRFSGRQFSNSRSEMNVSTLELGDSALYLCASSFSGANEQFFGPGTRLTVL.

The genes are TRBV6-6 and TRBJ2-7; TRBD2 might be the D (5 bases). The V end was cut by 10 bases, the J end by 6 bases, with 13 bases between. The germline gives CDR1 MNHNY, CDR2 SVGAGI (reference sequence). This CDR3 is 11 amino acids long. The CDR3 here is CATGGGFEQYF. The DNA of the CDR3 is TGTGCCACCGGAGGTGGGTTCGAGCAGTACTTC.

The CDR3 is CASSLIAARIYEQYF. The CDR3, as DNA: TGTGCCAGCAGCCTTATAGCGGCGCGCATTTACGAGCAGTACTTC. The rearrangement links TRBV11-2 to TRBJ2-7; possibly TRBD2 for D (6 bases). Trimming pared 5 bases from V and 4 bases from J, leaving 18 bases between. Germline loops: CDR1 SGHAT, CDR2 FQNNGV. The CDR3 is 15 residues long.

The gene calls are TRBV11-2 and TRBJ2-7; 9 nucleotides align to TRBD2. The CDR3 sequence is 15 residues long. V lost 1 base, J lost 4 bases, and 5 bases stayed unmatched. CDR1 SGHAT and CDR2 FQNNGV come from the germline V gene. The CDR3 DNA is TGTGCCAGCAGCTTAGGTTCTAGCGGGGTATACGAGCAGTACTTC. Its protein product is CASSLGSSGVYEQYF.

This rearrangement joins TRBV6-1 to TRBJ2-7; TRBD2 aligns across 9 bases. This CDR3 spans 13 amino acids. Germline values: CDR1 MNHNS, CDR2 SASEGT. Losses at the gene ends were 6 bases for V and 4 bases for J; bases not matched to a gene: 4. CDR3 region: CASRAGGSYEQYF. In DNA form, the CDR3 reads TGTGCCAGCAGGGCGGGAGGGTCTTACGAGCAGTACTTC.

This sequence joins TRBV6-6 and TRBJ2-1; tentatively, D is TRBD2 (7 bases). The CDR3 is 15 amino acids. V was pared by 7 bases and J by 4 bases, with 17 bases between. Germline lookup yields CDR1 MNHNY and CDR2 SVGAGI (reference sequence). The CDR3 DNA reads TGTGCCAGCACCTCGACGGGGGGCGTATACAATGAGCAGTTCTTC. Translated, it gives CASTSTGGVYNEQFF.

This chain uses TRBV5-6 with TRBJ2-7, with 12 bases identical to TRBD1. Trimming cost V 2 bases and J 5 bases; bases outside gene matches: 8. This CDR3 is 16 amino acids long. Germline CDR1 and CDR2: SGHDT and YYEEEE. The CDR3 DNA reads TGTGCCAGCAGCTTAACCGGGACAGGGGGCGCGGACGAGCAGTACTTC. Residues: CASSLTGTGGADEQYF.

The chain joins TRBV11-2 to TRBJ2-1; 9 bases align to TRBD2. The length of the CDR3 is 16 residues. The ends lost 1 base at V and 2 bases at J; junction bases unmatched: 3. Per the germline V gene, CDR1 is SGHAT and CDR2 is FQNNGV. For the CDR3, the DNA is TGTGCCAGCAGCTTAGGGGCGGGAGGGCCCTACAATGAGCAGTTCTTC. Residues: CASSLGAGGPYNEQFF.

This chain uses TRBV7-9 with TRBJ1-4; TRBD1 might be the D (5 bases). Germline CDR1 reads SEHNR; CDR2 reads FQNEAQ (reference sequence). V dropped 6 bases and J dropped 3 bases, with 11 bases sitting between them. The length of the CDR3 is 14 residues. The CDR3, as DNA: TGTGCCAGCAGTCCAGGGTTATCTAATGAAAAACTGTTTTTT. Amino acids: CASSPGLSNEKLFF.

The CDR3 coding sequence is TGTGCCAGCACCACTAGTGGAGAGACCCAGTACTTC. This encodes CASTTSGETQYF. This chain uses TRBV5-4 with TRBJ2-5, with D perhaps TRBD2 (5 bases). Germline CDR1 is SGHNT and CDR2 is YYREEE (reference sequence). V was clipped by 6 bases and J by 4 bases, with 10 bases between them. The CDR3 loop spans 12 amino acids.

This clone was seen a handful of times. This rearrangement joins TRBV19 to TRBJ2-6; 11 bases map to TRBD1. The V segment lost 1 base and the J segment 13 bases; nucleotides outside the gene matches: 6. The V gene's germline CDR1 is LNHDA and CDR2 SQIVND (reference sequence). CDR3 length equals 15 residues. Here the CDR3 reads CASSIVGTGGLVLTF. CDR3 nucleotide sequence: TGTGCCAGTAGTATAGTGGGGACAGGGGGTCTTGTCCTGACTTTC.

J is TRBJ2-1 and V is TRBV28; perhaps TRBD2 as D (6 bases). Trimming stripped 8 bases from V and 7 bases from J, with 18 bases between. Germline assignment: CDR1 MDHEN and CDR2 SYDVKM. CDR3 size: 14 residues. The DNA for the CDR3 is TGTGCCAGCCTGTCTGCGGGACTTCAGAATGAGCAGTTCTTC. Amino acids: CASLSAGLQNEQFF.

V usage is TRBV5-1 and J usage is TRBJ2-3; D remains ambiguous. The CDR3 has 14 residues. CDR1 and CDR2 from the germline V gene are SGHRS and YFSETQ. V gave up 0 bases and J gave up 2 bases, with 7 bases separating them. CDR3 loop: CASSLGSTTDTQYF. In DNA, the CDR3 is TGCGCCAGCAGCTTGGGGAGTACCACAGATACGCAGTATTTT.

The chain couples TRBV30 to TRBJ2-2, with D unresolved. V was clipped by 4 bases and J by 6 bases, with 12 bases between them. CDR1 is GTSNPN and CDR2 is SVGIG in the germline V gene (reference sequence). The CDR3 consists of 13 residues. Written as DNA, the CDR3 is TGTGCCTGGACGCGGATTCTCCCCGGGGAGCTGTTTTTT. This gives the protein CAWTRILPGELFF. Combining the CDR3 with reference TRBV30 and TRBJ2-2 gives the whole variable domain SQTIHQWPATLVQPVGSPLSLECTVEGTSNPNLYWYRQAAGRGLQLLFYSVGIGQISSEVPQNLSASRPQDRQFILSSKKLLLSDSGFYLCAWTRILPGELFFGEGSRLTVL.

The chain uses TRBV4-3 and TRBJ1-4; TRBD1 matches at 7 bases. V dropped 0 bases and J dropped 8; count of bases not matched to a gene: 9. From germline, CDR1 is LGHNA and CDR2 YSLEER. This CDR3 has 16 amino acids. The CDR3 DNA is TGCGCCAGCAGCCAAGAAGGCGGCAGGGGGAGCGAAAAACTGTTTTTT. Translation gives CASSQEGGRGSEKLFF.

This chain connects TRBV5-1 to TRBJ2-1; TRBD2 matches at 14 bases. The V gene end was trimmed by 6 bases and the J gene end by 2 bases; junction bases not matched to a gene: 4. CDR1 and CDR2 from the germline V gene are SGHRS and YFSETQ. The CDR3 consists of 16 residues. CDR3 bases: TGCGCCAGCACGACTAGCGGGAGGGCCACCTACAATGAGCAGTTCTTC. The encoded protein is CASTTSGRATYNEQFF.

This chain connects TRBV4-2 to TRBJ1-2, with D possibly matching TRBD1 (5 bases). There are 18 residues in the CDR3. Germline CDR1 is LGHNA and CDR2 is YNFKEQ. V lost 3 bases, J lost 0 bases, and 20 bases lay in between. The CDR3 DNA reads TGTGCCAGCAGCCAGATTTTTAGGGGCACAGAGACTAACTATGGCTACACCTTC. This translates into CASSQIFRGTETNYGYTF.

This clone was seen once. V is TRBV27 and J is TRBJ2-7, with 7 bases fitting TRBD2. This CDR3 is built from 16 residues. Losses at the gene ends were 2 bases for V and 0 bases for J; bases not matched to a gene: 7. The germline gives CDR1 MNHEY, CDR2 SMNVEV (reference sequence). CDR3 protein: CASSLLGASGSYEQYF. CDR3 nucleotide sequence: TGTGCCAGCAGTTTACTCGGGGCTAGCGGCTCCTACGAGCAGTACTTC.

The CDR3 is CAWSGLAGAETQYF. CDR3 nucleotides: TGTGCCTGGAGTGGCCTAGCGGGAGCAGAGACCCAGTACTTC. V and J are TRBV30 and TRBJ2-5, with 10 bases identical to TRBD2. The trim removed 1 base at V and 4 bases at J, leaving 3 bases unmatched. The CDR3 has 14 residues. Germline V gene lookup returns CDR1 GTSNPN and CDR2 SVGIG (reference sequence).

The chain joins TRBV5-1 to TRBJ2-7, with no clear D. In germline, CDR1 is SGHRS, CDR2 YFSETQ. The V end was cut by 2 bases, the J end by 0 bases, with 9 bases between. The CDR3 consists of 14 residues. CDR3 sequence (DNA): TGCGCCAGCAGCTTAATGGTGAGCTCCTACGAGCAGTACTTC. Its protein product is CASSLMVSSYEQYF.

V is TRBV27 and J is TRBJ2-3, with a possible D match to TRBD2 (6 bases). V lost 5 bases and J 8 bases, leaving 14 bases between the germline ends. Germline CDR1 reads MNHEY; CDR2 reads SMNVEV (reference sequence). There are 13 residues in the CDR3. The CDR3 sequence: CASSPSAGGTQYF. As DNA, the CDR3 is TGTGCCAGCAGTCCCTCCGCCGGGGGTACGCAGTATTTT.

The chain combines TRBV25-1 with TRBJ2-2; no clear D. With 0 bases removed from V and 3 bases from J, the gap between germline ends came to 5 bases. This CDR3 contains 14 residues. CDR1 MGHDK and CDR2 SYGVNS come from the germline V gene. This CDR3 reads CASSEYYHTGELFF. Written as DNA, the CDR3 is TGTGCCAGCAGTGAATACTACCACACCGGGGAGCTGTTTTTT. The full variable domain, with the rest looked up from reference TRBV25-1 and TRBJ2-2, is EADIYQTPRYLVIGTGKKITLECSQTMGHDKMYWYQQDPGMELHLIHYSYGVNSTEKGDLSSESTVSRIRTEHFPLTLESARPSHTSQYLCASSEYYHTGELFFGEGSRLTVL.

V usage is TRBV7-9 and J usage is TRBJ2-2, with D tentatively TRBD1 (5 bases). This CDR3 is 16 amino acids long. V shed 0 bases and J shed 3 bases, with 11 bases lying between them. Germline CDR1 is SEHNR and CDR2 is FQNEAQ (reference sequence). The CDR3 sequence: CASSLAVQVHTGELFF. The CDR3 coding sequence is TGTGCCAGCAGCTTAGCTGTACAGGTGCACACCGGGGAGCTGTTTTTT. Full variable domain (rest looked up from reference TRBV7-9 and TRBJ2-2): DTGVSQNPRHKITKRGQNVTFRCDPISEHNRLYWYRQTLGQGPEFLTYFQNEAQLEKSRLLSDRFSAERPKGSFSTLEIQRTEQGDSAMYLCASSLAVQVHTGELFFGEGSRLTVL.

This chain joins TRBV19 and TRBJ2-1, with D maybe TRBD1 (6 bases). Germline assignment: CDR1 LNHDA and CDR2 SQIVND (reference sequence). Deletions cut 2 bases from V and 5 bases from J, with 13 bases between. The CDR3 loop spans 15 amino acids. The CDR3 nucleotides are TGTGCCAGTAGTATAACTTGGACAGCCAACAATGAGCAGTTCTTC. Translation: CASSITWTANNEQFF.

The V and J genes are TRBV29-1 and TRBJ1-5, with D hard to call. In germline, CDR1 is SQVTM, CDR2 ANQGSEA. The CDR3 has 13 amino acids. Trimming shortened V by 5 bases and J by 6 bases, and 14 bases separated the two germline ends. DNA for the CDR3: TGCAGCGTTAATAGCGGGGTAGGTCAGCCCCAGCATTTT. It encodes CSVNSGVGQPQHF.

This clone was observed a single time. This sequence joins TRBV19 and TRBJ2-5, with 12 bases identical to TRBD1. CDR1 is LNHDA, CDR2 SQIVND, per germline (reference sequence). With 8 bases clipped from V and 1 base from J, the junction kept 14 bases outside the gene matches. The CDR3 extends over 18 amino acids. For the CDR3, the DNA is TGTGCCAGTCCTATAGGGGACAGGGGGCCGAAAACCCAAGAGACCCAGTACTTC. This codes for CASPIGDRGPKTQETQYF.

This clone was detected only a few times. This chain links TRBV19 with TRBJ1-1; no firm D call. Germline CDR1 LNHDA, CDR2 SQIVND (reference sequence). The CDR3 consists of 14 residues. Trimming cost V 3 bases and J 1 base, with 9 bases left between them. CDR3 DNA sequence: TGTGCCAGTAGTATGAGCGCCACGAACACTGAAGCTTTCTTT. Encoded protein: CASSMSATNTEAFF. Using reference TRBV19 and TRBJ1-1 for the parts outside the CDR3, the full variable domain is DGGITQSPKYLFRKEGQNVTLSCEQNLNHDAMYWYRQDPGQGLRLIYYSQIVNDFQKGDIAEGYSVSREKKESFPLTVTSAQKNPTAFYLCASSMSATNTEAFFGQGTRLTVV.

This clone was seen a handful of times. This chain links TRBV10-3 with TRBJ2-5; 11 positions match TRBD2. V shed 2 bases, J shed 6 bases, and the junction held 11 bases outside the gene matches. The germline CDR1 and CDR2 sequences are ENHRY and SYGVKD. The CDR3 runs 17 residues. CDR3 in amino acids: CAISEPNIAGGGQTQYF. CDR3 coding DNA: TGTGCCATCAGTGAGCCGAATATAGCGGGAGGGGGGCAGACCCAGTACTTC.

The rearrangement links TRBV19 to TRBJ1-5; weak D call: TRBD1 (6 bases). The germline V gene encodes CDR1 LNHDA and CDR2 SQIVND (reference sequence). Deletions cut 7 bases from V and 4 bases from J, with 14 bases between. This CDR3 spans 14 amino acids. The CDR3 spells CASTWGRGNQPQHF. The CDR3 DNA reads TGTGCCAGTACTTGGGGGCGAGGAAATCAGCCCCAGCATTTT.